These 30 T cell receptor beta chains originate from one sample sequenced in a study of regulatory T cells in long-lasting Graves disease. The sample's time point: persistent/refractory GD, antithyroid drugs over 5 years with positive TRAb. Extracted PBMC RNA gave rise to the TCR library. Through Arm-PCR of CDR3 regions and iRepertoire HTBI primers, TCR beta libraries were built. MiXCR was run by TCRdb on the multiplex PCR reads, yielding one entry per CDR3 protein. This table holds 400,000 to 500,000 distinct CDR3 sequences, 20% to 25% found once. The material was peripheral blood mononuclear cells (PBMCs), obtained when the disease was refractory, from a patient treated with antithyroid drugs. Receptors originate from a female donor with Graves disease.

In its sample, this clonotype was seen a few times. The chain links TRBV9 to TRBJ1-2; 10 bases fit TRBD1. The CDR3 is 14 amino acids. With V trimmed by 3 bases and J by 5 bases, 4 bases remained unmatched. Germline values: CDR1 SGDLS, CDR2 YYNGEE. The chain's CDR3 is CASSATGGAYGYTF. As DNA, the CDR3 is TGTGCCAGCAGCGCGACAGGGGGCGCATATGGCTACACCTTC.

As DNA, the CDR3 is TGTGCCAGCAGCTGGTTCAGGGGGCGCGGGGAGACCCAGTACTTC. This gives the protein CASSWFRGRGETQYF. The chain links TRBV7-2 to TRBJ2-5; 8 bases are shared with TRBD1. V trimming: 4 bases; J trimming: 5 bases; junction bases outside the gene matches: 9. This CDR3 comprises 15 residues. CDR1 is SGHTA and CDR2 is FQGNSA in the germline V gene.

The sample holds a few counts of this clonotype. The CDR3 region has the DNA TGTGCCAGCAGCTCGGGACTAGCGGGAGGTGGCAGCGTGACAGATACGCAGTATTTT. Amino acids: CASSSGLAGGGSVTDTQYF. This chain links TRBV11-1 with TRBJ2-3, with 15 nucleotides matching TRBD2. CDR1 SGHAT and CDR2 FQDESV come from the germline V gene (reference sequence). Trimming took 4 bases from V and 3 from J; bases not matched to a gene: 11. The CDR3 has 19 amino acids.

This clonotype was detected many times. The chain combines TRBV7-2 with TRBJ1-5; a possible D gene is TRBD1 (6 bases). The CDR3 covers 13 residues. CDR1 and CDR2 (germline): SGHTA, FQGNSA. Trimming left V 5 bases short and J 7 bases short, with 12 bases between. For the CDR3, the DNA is TGTGCCAGCAGCAAACAGGGCTGGCAGCCCCAGCATTTT. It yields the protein CASSKQGWQPQHF.

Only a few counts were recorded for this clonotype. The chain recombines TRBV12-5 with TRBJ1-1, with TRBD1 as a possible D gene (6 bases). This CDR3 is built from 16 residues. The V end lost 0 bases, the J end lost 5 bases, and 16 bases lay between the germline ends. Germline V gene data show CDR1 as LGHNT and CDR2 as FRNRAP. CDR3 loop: CASGLVLSGAPTEAFF. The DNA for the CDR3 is TGTGCTAGTGGTTTGGTACTGTCAGGGGCACCGACTGAAGCTTTCTTT.

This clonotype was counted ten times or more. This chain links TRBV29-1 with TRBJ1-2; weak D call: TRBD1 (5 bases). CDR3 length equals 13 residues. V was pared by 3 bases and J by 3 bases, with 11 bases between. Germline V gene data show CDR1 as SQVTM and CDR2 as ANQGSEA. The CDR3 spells CSVDLGLHYGYTF. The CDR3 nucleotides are TGCAGCGTTGACTTGGGACTGCACTATGGCTACACCTTC.

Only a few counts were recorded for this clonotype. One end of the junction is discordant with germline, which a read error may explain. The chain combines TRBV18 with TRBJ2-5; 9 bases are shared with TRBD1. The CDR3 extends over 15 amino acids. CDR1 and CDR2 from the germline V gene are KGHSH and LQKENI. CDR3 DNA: TGTGCCAGCACCCAGGGACAGGGATACCAAGAGGCCCAGTACTTC. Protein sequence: CASTQGQGYQEAQYF.

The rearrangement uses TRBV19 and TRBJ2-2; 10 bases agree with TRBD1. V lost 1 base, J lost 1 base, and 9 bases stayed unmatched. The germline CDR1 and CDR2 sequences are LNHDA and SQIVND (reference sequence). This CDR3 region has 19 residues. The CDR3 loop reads CASSIVSGTGEGNTGELFF. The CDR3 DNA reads TGTGCCAGTAGTATAGTTTCCGGGACAGGGGAGGGGAACACCGGGGAGCTGTTTTTT. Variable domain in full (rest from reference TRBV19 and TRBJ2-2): DGGITQSPKYLFRKEGQNVTLSCEQNLNHDAMYWYRQDPGQGLRLIYYSQIVNDFQKGDIAEGYSVSREKKESFPLTVTSAQKNPTAFYLCASSIVSGTGEGNTGELFFGEGSRLTVL.

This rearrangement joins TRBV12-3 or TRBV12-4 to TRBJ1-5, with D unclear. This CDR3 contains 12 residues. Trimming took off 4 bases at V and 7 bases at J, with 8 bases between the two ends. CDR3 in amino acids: CASSWALQPQHF. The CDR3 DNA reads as TGTGCCAGCAGTTGGGCCCTGCAGCCCCAGCATTTT.

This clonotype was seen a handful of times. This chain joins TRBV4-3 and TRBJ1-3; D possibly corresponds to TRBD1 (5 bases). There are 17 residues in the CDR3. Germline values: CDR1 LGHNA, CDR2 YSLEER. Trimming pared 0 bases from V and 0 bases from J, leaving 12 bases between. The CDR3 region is CASSQDYQGYSGNTIYF. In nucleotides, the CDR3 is TGCGCCAGCAGCCAAGATTATCAGGGTTACTCTGGAAACACCATATATTTT.

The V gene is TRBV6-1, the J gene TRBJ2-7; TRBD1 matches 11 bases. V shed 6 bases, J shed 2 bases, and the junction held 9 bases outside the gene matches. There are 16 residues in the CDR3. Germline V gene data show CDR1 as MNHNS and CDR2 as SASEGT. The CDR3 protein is CASRGNPGQGAYEQYF. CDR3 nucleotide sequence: TGTGCCAGCAGAGGGAACCCGGGACAGGGGGCCTACGAGCAGTACTTC.

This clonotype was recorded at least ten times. The CDR3 spells CASSTALGSNQPQHF. CDR3 coding DNA: TGTGCCAGCAGTACCGCTTTGGGTAGCAATCAGCCCCAGCATTTT. The chain is built from TRBV6-1 and TRBJ1-5; D not resolved. The CDR3 is made up of 15 amino acids. Germline V gene sequence: CDR1 MNHNS, CDR2 SASEGT. Trimming took off 5 bases at V and 0 bases at J, with 11 bases between the two ends.

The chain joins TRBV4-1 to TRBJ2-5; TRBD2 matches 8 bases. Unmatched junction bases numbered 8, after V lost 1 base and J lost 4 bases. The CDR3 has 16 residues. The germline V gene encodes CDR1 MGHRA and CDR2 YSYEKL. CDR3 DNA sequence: TGCGCCAGCAGCCAAGCTTCGCGGGGGGCTGGAGAGACCCAGTACTTC. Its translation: CASSQASRGAGETQYF.

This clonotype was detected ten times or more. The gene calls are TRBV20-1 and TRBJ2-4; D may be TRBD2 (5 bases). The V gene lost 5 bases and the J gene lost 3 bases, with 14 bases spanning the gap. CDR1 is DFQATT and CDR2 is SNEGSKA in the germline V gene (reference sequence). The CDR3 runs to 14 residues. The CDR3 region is CSARPGGVKNIQYF. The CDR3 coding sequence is TGCAGTGCTCGCCCCGGAGGCGTCAAAAACATTCAGTACTTC.

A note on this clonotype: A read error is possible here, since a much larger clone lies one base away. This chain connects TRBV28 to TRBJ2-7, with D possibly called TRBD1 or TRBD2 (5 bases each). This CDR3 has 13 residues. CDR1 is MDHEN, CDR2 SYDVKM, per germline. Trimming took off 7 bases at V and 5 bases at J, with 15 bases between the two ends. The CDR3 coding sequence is TGTGCCAGCAATGCTCTAGGGGACCACGAGCAGTACTTC. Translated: CASNALGDHEQYF.

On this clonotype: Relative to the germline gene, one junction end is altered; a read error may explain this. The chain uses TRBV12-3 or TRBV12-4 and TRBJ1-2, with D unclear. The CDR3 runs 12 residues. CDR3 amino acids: CANSLGSYGYTF. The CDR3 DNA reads TGTGCCAACAGTTTGGGCAGCTATGGCTACACCTTC.

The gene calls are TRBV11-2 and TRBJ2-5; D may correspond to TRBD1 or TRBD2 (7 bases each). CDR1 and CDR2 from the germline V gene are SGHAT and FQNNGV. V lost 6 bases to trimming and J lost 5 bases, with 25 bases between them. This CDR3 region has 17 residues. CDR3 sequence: CASSPPPGGGLWETQYF. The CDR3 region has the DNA TGTGCCAGCAGTCCCCCCCCAGGGGGGGGGCTTTGGGAGACCCAGTACTTC.

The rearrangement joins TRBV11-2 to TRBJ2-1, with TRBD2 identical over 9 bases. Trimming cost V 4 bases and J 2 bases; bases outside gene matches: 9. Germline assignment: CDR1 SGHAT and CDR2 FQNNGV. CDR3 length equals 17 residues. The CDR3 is CASSYKTSGTPYNEQFF. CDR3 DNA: TGTGCCAGCAGCTACAAGACTAGCGGCACCCCCTACAATGAGCAGTTCTTC. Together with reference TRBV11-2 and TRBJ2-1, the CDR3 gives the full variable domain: EAGVAQSPRYKIIEKRQSVAFWCNPISGHATLYWYQQILGQGPKLLIQFQNNGVVDDSQLPKDRFSAERLKGVDSTLKIQPAKLEDSAVYLCASSYKTSGTPYNEQFFGPGTRLTVL.

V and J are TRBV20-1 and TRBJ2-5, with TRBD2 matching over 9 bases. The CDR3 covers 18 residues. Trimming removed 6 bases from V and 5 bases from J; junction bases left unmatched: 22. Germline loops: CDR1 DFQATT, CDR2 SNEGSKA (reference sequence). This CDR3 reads CSATAHEKPGLARETQYF. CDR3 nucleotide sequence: TGCAGTGCAACCGCCCATGAAAAACCGGGACTAGCTCGGGAGACCCAGTACTTC.

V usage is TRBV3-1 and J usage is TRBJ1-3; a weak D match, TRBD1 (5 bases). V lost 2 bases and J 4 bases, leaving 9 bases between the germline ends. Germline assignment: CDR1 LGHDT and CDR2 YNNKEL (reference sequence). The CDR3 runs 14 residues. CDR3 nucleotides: TGTGCCAGCAGCCAAACGACAGCCGGAAACACCATATATTTT. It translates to CASSQTTAGNTIYF.

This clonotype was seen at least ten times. The CDR3 protein is CSVTDGTEAFF. The CDR3 coding sequence is TGCAGCGTTACTGATGGGACTGAAGCTTTCTTT. The chain joins TRBV29-1 to TRBJ1-1; D ambiguous. Germline V gene data show CDR1 as SQVTM and CDR2 as ANQGSEA. V was cut by 5 bases and J by 5 bases, with 9 bases left in between. This CDR3 contains 11 residues.

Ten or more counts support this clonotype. CDR3 DNA sequence: TGTGCCAGCAGTTCAATACCGGGCAAAGGGTCCTATGGCTACACCTTC. Its protein product is CASSSIPGKGSYGYTF. This chain joins TRBV27 and TRBJ1-2; D not resolved. The ends were cut back, 4 bases at V and 4 bases at J, with 19 bases in the middle. CDR3 length: 16 residues. CDR1 is MNHEY, CDR2 SMNVEV, per germline (reference sequence).

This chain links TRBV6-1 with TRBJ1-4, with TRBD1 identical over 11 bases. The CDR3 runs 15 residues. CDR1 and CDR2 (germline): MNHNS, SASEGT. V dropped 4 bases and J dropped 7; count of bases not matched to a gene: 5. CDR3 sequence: CASSARTGGGEKLFF. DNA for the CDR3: TGTGCCAGCAGTGCCCGGACAGGGGGCGGTGAAAAACTGTTTTTT.

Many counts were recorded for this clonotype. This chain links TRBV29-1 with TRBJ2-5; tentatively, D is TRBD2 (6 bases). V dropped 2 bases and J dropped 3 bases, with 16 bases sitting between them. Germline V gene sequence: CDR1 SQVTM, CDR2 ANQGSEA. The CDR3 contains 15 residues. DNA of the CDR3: TGCAGCGTTGAAAAGGATAGCGGAAGTAAAGAGACCCAGTACTTC. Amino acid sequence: CSVEKDSGSKETQYF.

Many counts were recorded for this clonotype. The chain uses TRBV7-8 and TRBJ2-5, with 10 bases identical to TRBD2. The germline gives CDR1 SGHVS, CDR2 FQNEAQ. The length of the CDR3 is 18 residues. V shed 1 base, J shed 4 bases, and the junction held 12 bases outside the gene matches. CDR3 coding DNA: TGTGCCAGCAGCTTAGGGACTAGCGGAGCCCCCCTCCGAGAGACCCAGTACTTC. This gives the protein CASSLGTSGAPLRETQYF.

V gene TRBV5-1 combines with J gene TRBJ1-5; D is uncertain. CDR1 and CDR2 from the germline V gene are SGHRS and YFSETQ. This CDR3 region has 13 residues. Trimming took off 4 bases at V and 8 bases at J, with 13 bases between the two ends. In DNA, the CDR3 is TGCGCCAGCAGCATGGACGGTTTGGAGCCCCAGCATTTT. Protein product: CASSMDGLEPQHF. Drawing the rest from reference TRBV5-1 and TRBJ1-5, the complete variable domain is KAGVTQTPRYLIKTRGQQVTLSCSPISGHRSVSWYQQTPGQGLQFLFEYFSETQRNKGNFPGRFSGRQFSNSRSEMNVSTLELGDSALYLCASSMDGLEPQHFGDGTRLSIL.

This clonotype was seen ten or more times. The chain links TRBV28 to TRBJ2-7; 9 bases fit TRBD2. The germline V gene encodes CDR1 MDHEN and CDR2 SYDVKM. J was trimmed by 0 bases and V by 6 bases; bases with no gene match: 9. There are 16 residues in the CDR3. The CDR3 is CASSPPGSGSSYEQYF. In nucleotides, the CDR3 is TGTGCCAGCAGCCCCCCGGGTAGCGGGAGCTCCTACGAGCAGTACTTC. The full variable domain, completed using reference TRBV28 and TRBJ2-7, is DVKVTQSSRYLVKRTGEKVFLECVQDMDHENMFWYRQDPGLGLRLIYFSYDVKMKEKGDIPEGYSVSREKKERFSLILESASTNQTSMYLCASSPPGSGSSYEQYFGPGTRLTVT.

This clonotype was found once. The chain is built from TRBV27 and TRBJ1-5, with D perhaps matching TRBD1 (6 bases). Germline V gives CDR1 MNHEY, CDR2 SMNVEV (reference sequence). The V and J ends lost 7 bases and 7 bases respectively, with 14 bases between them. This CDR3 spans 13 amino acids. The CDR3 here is CASTQGRGQPQHF. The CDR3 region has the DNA TGTGCCAGCACCCAGGGGCGCGGGCAGCCCCAGCATTTT.

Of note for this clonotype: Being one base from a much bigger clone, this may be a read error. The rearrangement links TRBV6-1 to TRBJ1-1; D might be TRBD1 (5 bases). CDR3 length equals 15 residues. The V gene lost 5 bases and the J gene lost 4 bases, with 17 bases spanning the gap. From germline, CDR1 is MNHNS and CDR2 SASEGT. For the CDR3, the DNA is TGTGCCAGCAGTCGAGAGAAAGGGACTCCCACTGAAGCTTTCTTT. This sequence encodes CASSREKGTPTEAFF.

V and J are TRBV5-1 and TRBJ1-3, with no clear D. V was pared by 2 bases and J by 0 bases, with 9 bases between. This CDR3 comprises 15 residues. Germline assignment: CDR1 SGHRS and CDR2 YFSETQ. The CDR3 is CASSFSANSGNTIYF. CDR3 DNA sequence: TGCGCCAGCAGCTTCAGCGCGAACTCTGGAAACACCATATATTTT. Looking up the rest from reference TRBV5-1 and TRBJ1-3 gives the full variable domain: KAGVTQTPRYLIKTRGQQVTLSCSPISGHRSVSWYQQTPGQGLQFLFEYFSETQRNKGNFPGRFSGRQFSNSRSEMNVSTLELGDSALYLCASSFSANSGNTIYFGEGSWLTVV.